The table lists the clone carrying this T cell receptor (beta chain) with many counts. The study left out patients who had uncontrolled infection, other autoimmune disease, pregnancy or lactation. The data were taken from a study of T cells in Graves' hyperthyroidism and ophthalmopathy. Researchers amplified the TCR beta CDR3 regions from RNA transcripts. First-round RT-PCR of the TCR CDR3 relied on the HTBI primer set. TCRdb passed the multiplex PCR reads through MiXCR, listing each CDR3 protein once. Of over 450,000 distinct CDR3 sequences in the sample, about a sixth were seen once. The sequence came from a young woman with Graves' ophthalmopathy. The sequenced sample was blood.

In DNA, the CDR3 is TGTGCCTCACGCCGAGATCCGAACTATGGCTACACCTTC. Translating gives CASRRDPNYGYTF. The chain links TRBV28 to TRBJ1-2; D is unresolved. Germline-derived CDR1 and CDR2 are MDHEN and SYDVKM. This CDR3 has 13 amino acids. V was cut by 11 bases and J by 2 bases, with 15 bases left in between.